This TCR beta chain originates from a study of T cells in Graves' hyperthyroidism and ophthalmopathy. Amplified regions were TCR beta CDR3 sequences from RNA transcripts. When the TCR CDR3 underwent first-round RT-PCR, the HTBI primer set was used. TCRdb re-analysed the multiplex PCR reads in MiXCR, keeping a single row per CDR3 protein. This sample yields roughly 300,000 distinct CDR3 sequences, of which around 20% are seen a single time; 50% belongs to the top ten. This clonotype was seen repeatedly, ten times or more. Germline V lookup: CDR1 DFQATT, CDR2 SNEGSKA (reference sequence). There are 12 residues in the CDR3. The germline V and J ends were trimmed by 0 bases and 4 bases, with 6 bases remaining between them.

The TCR was taken from a woman aged 45-65 years with Graves' hyperthyroidism. J is TRBJ1-1 and V is TRBV20-1; D is undetermined. Sequenced material: blood. The CDR3 region is CSARDPVTEAFF. CDR3 sequence (DNA): TGCAGTGCTAGAGATCCGGTCACTGAAGCTTTCTTT.